Described below is a single T cell receptor (beta chain) sequence and its context. TCRdb's table, derived via immunoSEQ multiplex PCR, lists solely in-frame clones and lacks some. There are 120,000 to 150,000 clones in the sample; less than 90% occur only once, and just over 8.5% lies in the top ten. These data originate in a study of control samples from healthy donors and cancer patients. The ends were cut back, 5 bases at V and 4 bases at J, with 18 bases in the middle. This CDR3 is 15 amino acids long. Germline V gives CDR1 SGHAT, CDR2 FQNNGV. The origin of this receptor is a woman under 40 in good health. The chain joins TRBV11-2 to TRBJ2-7; D is perhaps TRBD2 (6 bases). The sample comprised blood. The CDR3 DNA follows: TGTGCCAGCAGCCTCTTAGCGGTGGGGCGGTACGAGCAGTACTTC. Translation: CASSLLAVGRYEQYF.